This TCR beta chain was sequenced in a study of CD8 T cells in ankylosing spondylitis. A word on this clonotype: Its antigen is not known.

The study, taken as a whole, reports: A motif of eight or nine highly homologous TCR beta variants was seen as apparently characteristic of ankylosing spondylitis blood. In peripheral blood, disease-linked CD8+ clones occurred at relatively low frequencies. According to the report, clones linked to the disease were significantly enriched in matched synovial fluid samples taken from ankylosing spondylitis patients.

Generation of TCR beta libraries employed quantitative 5'-RACE incorporating molecular barcodes. TCRdb re-called the 5' RACE reads with MiXCR, one entry per CDR3 protein. The sample carries about 390,000 distinct CDR3 sequences, 20% to 25% recorded once. This CDR3 comprises 15 residues. V dropped 4 bases and J dropped 2 bases, with 9 bases sitting between them. In germline, CDR1 is LNHDA, CDR2 SQIVND (reference sequence). The source is a male donor with ankylosing spondylitis. Sequencing input: blood, either unsorted or a sorted T cell fraction (not recorded which). This chain uses TRBV19 with TRBJ2-6, with D uncertain. The CDR3: CASSSVLAGANVLTF. CDR3 in DNA: TGTGCCAGTAGTAGTGTCCTGGCTGGGGCCAACGTCCTGACTTTC.